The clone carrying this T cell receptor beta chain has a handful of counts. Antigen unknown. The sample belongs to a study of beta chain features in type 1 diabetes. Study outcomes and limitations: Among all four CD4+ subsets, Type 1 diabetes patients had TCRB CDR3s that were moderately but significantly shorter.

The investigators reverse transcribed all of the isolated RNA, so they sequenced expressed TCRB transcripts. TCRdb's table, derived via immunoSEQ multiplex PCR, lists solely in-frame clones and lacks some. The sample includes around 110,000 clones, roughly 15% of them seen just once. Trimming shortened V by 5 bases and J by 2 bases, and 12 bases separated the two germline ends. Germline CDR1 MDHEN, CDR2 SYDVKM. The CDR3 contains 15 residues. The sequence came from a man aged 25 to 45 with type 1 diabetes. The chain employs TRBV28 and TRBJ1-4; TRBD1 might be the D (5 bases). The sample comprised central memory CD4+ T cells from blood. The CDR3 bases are TGTGCCAGCAGTCCAGGGTTAGCCACTAATGAAAAACTGTTTTTT. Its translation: CASSPGLATNEKLFF.